This T cell receptor beta chain originates from a study of Ad26.COV2.S vaccination and SARS-CoV-2 variants. On the study more broadly: Dosing was one shot or two shots 56 days apart. Broader study findings: Analyses of TCR breadth and depth may have underestimated total T cell responses.

Sample treatment: 19 received Ad26.COV2.S at low or high dose, single or two shots; 5 received placebo; per-sample allocation not given. Specimens were obtained on day 63 following the first vaccine or placebo injection. Comment on this clone: Its antigen is as yet unknown.

V lost 8 bases and J lost 0; bases outside the gene matches: 4. Germline CDR1 and CDR2: MNHEY and SVGAGI. This CDR3 has 13 amino acids. TCRdb keeps only in-frame clones here, not all; method: immunoSEQ multiplex PCR. In the table there are fewer than 500,000 clones, around nine tenths of which are singletons. The specimen comprised peripheral blood, sampled in a trial of Ad26.COV2.S vaccine versus placebo. The origin of this receptor is a person between 18 and 59 years old who received the Ad26.COV2.S COVID-19 vaccine or a placebo. This chain connects TRBV6-5 to TRBJ2-7, with TRBD1 identical over 7 bases. CDR3 DNA sequence: TGTGCCAGCCGGGACAGTAGCTCCTACGAGCAGTACTTC. This gives the protein CASRDSSSYEQYF.